This record concerns one T cell receptor beta chain sequence. What it binds is not known. The V gene end was trimmed by 4 bases and the J gene end by 4 bases; junction bases not matched to a gene: 9. The CDR3 sequence is 16 residues long. The germline V gene encodes CDR1 SGHRS and CDR2 YFSETQ. Only in-frame clones appear in the TCRdb table, and some are missing; sequencing was by immunoSEQ multiplex PCR. The table records around 40,000 clones, roughly 94% of them present only once. Time point in this sample: new active TB diagnosis, blood taken before or within 7 days of starting treatment. This entry comes from a study of T cells in tuberculosis. Study overall: A South African cohort included IGRA-negative adolescents, latently infected IGRA-positive adolescents and adults with active tuberculosis. Samples predate treatment or fall within its first 7 days. Points from the study as a whole: Selection depended on which cryopreserved specimens were available. GMM-specific TCRs were nearer to active tuberculosis alpha repertoires, suggesting expansion.

This TCR was sampled from an adult with tuberculosis. The sequenced sample was PBMCs, obtained at tuberculosis diagnosis. This chain uses TRBV5-1 with TRBJ2-1; 9 nucleotides match TRBD2. Written as DNA, the CDR3 is TGCGCCAGCAGCCTCGGTGGGACTAGCCATTACAATGAGCAGTTCTTC. It translates to CASSLGGTSHYNEQFF.